This T cell receptor (beta chain) comes out of a study of cytotoxic CD8 clonotypes in ibrutinib-treated CLL. Study details: A median about 11 months of treatment, range 6 to 36, preceded the collection of response samples.

Using immunoSEQ multiplex PCR, the repertoire was profiled, and TCRdb retains in-frame clones only, with some absent. This table holds about 68,000 clones, 90% found once. Trimming shortened V by 1 base and J by 7 bases, and 16 bases separated the two germline ends. Germline V gives CDR1 PRHDT, CDR2 FYEKMQ (reference sequence). This CDR3 contains 15 residues. Regarding this clone: Its antigen is currently unknown.

Findings of the study overall: Public clonotypes were uncommon and contracted or stayed stable on treatment.

This clonotype was obtained from a human donor with chronic lymphocytic leukemia. The chain is built from TRBV13 and TRBJ1-2; a possible D gene is TRBD1 (5 bases). The sample was PBMCs, taken after 12 months of ibrutinib treatment. CDR3 protein: CASSLATRVKLGYTF. CDR3 nucleotides: TGTGCCAGCAGCTTAGCAACCAGGGTTAAACTTGGCTACACCTTC. The variable domain in full, completed from reference TRBV13 and TRBJ1-2, reads AAGVIQSPRHLIKEKRETATLKCYPIPRHDTVYWYQQGPGQDPQFLISFYEKMQSDKGSIPDRFSAQQFSDYHSELNMSSLELGDSALYFCASSLATRVKLGYTFGSGTRLTVV.